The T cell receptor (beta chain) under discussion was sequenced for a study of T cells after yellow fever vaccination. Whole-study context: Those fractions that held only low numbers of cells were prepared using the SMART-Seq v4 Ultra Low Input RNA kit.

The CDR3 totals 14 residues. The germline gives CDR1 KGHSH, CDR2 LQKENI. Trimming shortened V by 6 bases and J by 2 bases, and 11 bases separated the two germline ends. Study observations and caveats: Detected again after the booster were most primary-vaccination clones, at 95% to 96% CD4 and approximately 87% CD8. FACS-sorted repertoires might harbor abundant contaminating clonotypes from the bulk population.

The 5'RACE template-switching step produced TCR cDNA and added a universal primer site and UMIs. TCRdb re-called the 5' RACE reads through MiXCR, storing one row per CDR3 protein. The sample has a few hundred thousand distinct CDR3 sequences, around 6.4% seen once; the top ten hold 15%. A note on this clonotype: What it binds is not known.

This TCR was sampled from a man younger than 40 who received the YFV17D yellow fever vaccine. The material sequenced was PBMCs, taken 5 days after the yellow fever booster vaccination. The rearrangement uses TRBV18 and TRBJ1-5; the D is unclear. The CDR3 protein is CASSQLPGNQPQHF. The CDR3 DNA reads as TGTGCCAGCTCCCAATTACCGGGCAATCAGCCCCAGCATTTT.